This TCR beta chain was recovered during a study of T cells in Graves' hyperthyroidism and ophthalmopathy. RNA transcripts provided the source from which TCR beta CDR3 regions were amplified. HTBI primers drove first-round RT-PCR of the TCR CDR3. One entry per CDR3 protein, called by TCRdb with MiXCR from the multiplex PCR reads. Counted here are around 240,000 distinct CDR3 sequences, approximately 16% occurring once; the ten biggest clones make up more than 25%. Comment on this clonotype: Its target is unknown.

Study results and limitations: Expanded thyroid clonotypes (above 0.001) were mostly also found in blood.

The germline V gene encodes CDR1 DFQATT and CDR2 SNEGSKA (reference sequence). This CDR3 comprises 17 residues. Unmatched junction bases numbered 8, after V lost 0 bases and J lost 1 base. Investigators excluded patients with uncontrolled infection, other autoimmune disease, pregnancy or lactation. The sample taken for sequencing was blood. This sequence was found in a woman aged 18 to 35 with Graves' ophthalmopathy. The chain joins TRBV20-1 to TRBJ2-3, with TRBD2 matching 9 bases. For the CDR3, the DNA is TGCAGTGCTAGAGATCTGACTAGCGGAGGGGGCACAGATACGCAGTATTTT. It translates to CSARDLTSGGGTDTQYF.